This TCR beta chain was sequenced in a study of beta chain features in type 1 diabetes. This CDR3 contains 16 residues. V lost 2 bases, J lost 9 bases, and 21 bases lay in between. The germline V gene has CDR1 SGDLS and CDR2 YYNGEE. A remark on this clone: Its specificity is not known.

General study findings and limits: Type 1 diabetes patients showed a moderate but significant shortening of TCRB CDR3s in all four CD4+ subsets.

Isolated RNA was reverse transcribed in full, so expressed TCRB transcripts were sequenced. Sequencing used immunoSEQ multiplex PCR; TCRdb keeps in-frame clones, though not all of them. The sample contains fewer than 400,000 clones, approximately 10% of which appear only once. Material for sequencing was central memory CD4+ T cells from blood. This chain connects TRBV9 to TRBJ2-1; D is unclear. The TCR was taken from a young man with type 1 diabetes. The chain's CDR3 is CASSVLDGGGFVEQFF. As DNA, the CDR3 is TGTGCCAGCAGCGTTTTGGATGGCGGTGGGTTTGTTGAGCAGTTCTTC.